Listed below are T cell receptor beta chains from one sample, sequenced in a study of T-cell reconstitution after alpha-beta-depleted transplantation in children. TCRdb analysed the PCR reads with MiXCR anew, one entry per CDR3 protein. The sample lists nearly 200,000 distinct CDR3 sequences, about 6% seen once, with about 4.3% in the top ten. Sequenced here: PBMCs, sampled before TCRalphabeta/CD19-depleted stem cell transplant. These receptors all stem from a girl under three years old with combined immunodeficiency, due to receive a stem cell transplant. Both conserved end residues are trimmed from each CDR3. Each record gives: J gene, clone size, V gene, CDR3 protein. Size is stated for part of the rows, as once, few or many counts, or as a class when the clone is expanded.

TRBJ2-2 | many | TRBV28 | ASSLSPTDTGELF
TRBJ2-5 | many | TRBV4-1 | ASRTTAGGASKTQY
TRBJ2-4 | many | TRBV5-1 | ASSSGVLAKNIQY
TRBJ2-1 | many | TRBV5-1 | ASRYPPLTSGLYNEQF
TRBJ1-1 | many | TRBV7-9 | ASSLADGYTEAF
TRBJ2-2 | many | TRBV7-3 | ASSLWGPVNTGELF
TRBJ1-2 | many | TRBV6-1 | ASKLQGAYGYT
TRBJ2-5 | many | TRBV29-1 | SVEDQYPPLETQY
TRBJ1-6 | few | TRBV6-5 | ASSYWTGDNSPLH
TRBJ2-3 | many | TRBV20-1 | SAGVLRAAGASTDTQY
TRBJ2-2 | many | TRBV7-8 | ASRGQGTTGELF
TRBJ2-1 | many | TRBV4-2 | ASSPVGLAGRNEQF
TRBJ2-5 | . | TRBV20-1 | SATRTAGTQETQY
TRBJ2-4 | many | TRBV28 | ASSFGGDIQY
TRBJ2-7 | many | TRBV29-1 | SVEDLGSYEQY
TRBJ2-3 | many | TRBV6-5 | ASSYRVRGWGDTQY
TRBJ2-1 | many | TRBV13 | ASSLAERGPRNEQF
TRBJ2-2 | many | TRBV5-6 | ASSFPGTSNTGELF
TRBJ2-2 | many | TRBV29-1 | SAGFFGGAGELF
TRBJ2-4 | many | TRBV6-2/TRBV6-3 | ASSYREITAKNIQY
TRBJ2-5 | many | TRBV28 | ASRKGLGLTPEETQY
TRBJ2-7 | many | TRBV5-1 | ASSLAPDGGPYEQY
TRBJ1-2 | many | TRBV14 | ASSPSGTGLYGYT
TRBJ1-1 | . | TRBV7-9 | ASSEGGQLNTEAF
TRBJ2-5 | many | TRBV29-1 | SVSGDRVNQETQY
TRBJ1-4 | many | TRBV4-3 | ASSHDDMAYSNEKLF
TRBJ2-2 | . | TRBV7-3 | ASSLTRGRTGELF